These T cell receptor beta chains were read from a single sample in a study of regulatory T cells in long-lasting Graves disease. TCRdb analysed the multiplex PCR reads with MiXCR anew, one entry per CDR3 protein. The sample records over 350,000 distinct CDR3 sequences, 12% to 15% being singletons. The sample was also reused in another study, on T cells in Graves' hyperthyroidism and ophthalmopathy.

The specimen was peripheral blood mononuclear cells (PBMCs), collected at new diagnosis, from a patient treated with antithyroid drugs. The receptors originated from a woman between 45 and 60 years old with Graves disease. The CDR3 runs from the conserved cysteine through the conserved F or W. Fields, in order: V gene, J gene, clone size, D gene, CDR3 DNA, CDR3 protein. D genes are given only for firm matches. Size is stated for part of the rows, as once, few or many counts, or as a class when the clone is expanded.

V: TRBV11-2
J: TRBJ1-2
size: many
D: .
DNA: TGTGCCAGCAGTATCAGGAGGACAGACAACTATGGCTACACCTTC
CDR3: CASSIRRTDNYGYTF

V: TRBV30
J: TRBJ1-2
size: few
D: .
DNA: TGTGCCTGGAGTTCCCTGCCCTTGGATTATGGCTACACCTTC
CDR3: CAWSSLPLDYGYTF

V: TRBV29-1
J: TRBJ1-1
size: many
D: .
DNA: TGCAGCGTTGAGGCAGTCTCCATGAACACTGAAGCTTTCTTT
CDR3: CSVEAVSMNTEAFF

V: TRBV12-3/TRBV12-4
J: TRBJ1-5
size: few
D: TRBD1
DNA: TGTGCCAGCGGCCCGACAGGGGGCAATCAGCCCCAGCATTTT
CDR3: CASGPTGGNQPQHF

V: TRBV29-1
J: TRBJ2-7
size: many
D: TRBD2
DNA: TGCAGCGTCGTTCATAGCGGGGACTACGAGCAGTACTTC
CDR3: CSVVHSGDYEQYF

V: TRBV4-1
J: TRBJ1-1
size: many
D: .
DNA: TGCGCCAGCAGCCAAGACAGGTCGAACACTGAAGCTTTCTTT
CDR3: CASSQDRSNTEAFF

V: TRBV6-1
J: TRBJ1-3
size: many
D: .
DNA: TGTGCCAGCAGTGAAGAGAGGGGGGTCGGAAACACCATATATTTT
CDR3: CASSEERGVGNTIYF

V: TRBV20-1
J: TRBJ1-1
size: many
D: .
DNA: TGCAGTGCTAGTATCGGTGGTTGGGCTGGTGAAGCTTTCTTT
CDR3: CSASIGGWAGEAFF

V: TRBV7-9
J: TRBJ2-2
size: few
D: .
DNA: TGTGCCAGCAGCTTTTTCCCTGGGGTAACCTACGCGAACACCGGGGAGCTGTTTTTT
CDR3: CASSFFPGVTYANTGELFF

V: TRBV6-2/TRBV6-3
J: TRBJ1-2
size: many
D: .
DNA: TGTGCCAGCAGTTACTCGACTTCCGGCAGGGGTACCCATGGCTACACCTTC
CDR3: CASSYSTSGRGTHGYTF

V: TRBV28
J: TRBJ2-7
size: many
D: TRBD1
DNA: TGTGCCAGCAGTTTATCAACCAGGGGGCTCAGGGCCTACGAGCAGTACTTC
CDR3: CASSLSTRGLRAYEQYF

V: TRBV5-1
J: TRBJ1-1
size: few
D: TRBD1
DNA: TGCGCCAGCAGCTTGGCGGACAGGCCCACTGATCGGGGCACTGAAGCTTTCTTT
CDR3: CASSLADRPTDRGTEAFF

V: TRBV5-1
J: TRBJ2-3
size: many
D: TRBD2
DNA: TGCGCCAGCAGCCGTACAACCGACCCTTTAGCGGGAGACACAGATACGCAGTATTTT
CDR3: CASSRTTDPLAGDTDTQYF

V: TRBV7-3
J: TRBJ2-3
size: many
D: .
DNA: TGTGCCAGCAGCAAATCAGGGGTTGGCCCAGATACGCAGTATTTT
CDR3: CASSKSGVGPDTQYF

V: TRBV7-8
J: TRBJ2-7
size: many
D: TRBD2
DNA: TGTGCCAGCAGCTTAATGGGTGGAGCGGGAGGGACCTACGAGCAGTACTTC
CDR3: CASSLMGGAGGTYEQYF

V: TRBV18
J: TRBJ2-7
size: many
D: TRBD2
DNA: TGTGCCAGCTCACCAGGGGAGGGCTCGGTTTACGAGCAGTACTTC
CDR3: CASSPGEGSVYEQYF

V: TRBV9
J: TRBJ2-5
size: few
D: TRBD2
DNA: TGTGCCAGCAGCGTAGGCCAGTGGACTAGCGGGGGACAAGAGACCCAGTACTTC
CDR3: CASSVGQWTSGGQETQYF

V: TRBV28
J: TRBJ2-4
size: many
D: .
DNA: TGTGCCAGCAGTACATCCAGGGGAAACCTAGCCAAAAACATTCAGTACTTC
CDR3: CASSTSRGNLAKNIQYF

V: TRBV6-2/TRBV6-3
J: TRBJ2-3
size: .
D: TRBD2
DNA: TGTGCCAGCAGTACTAGCGGAGGGTTAGATACGCAGTATTTT
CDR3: CASSTSGGLDTQYF

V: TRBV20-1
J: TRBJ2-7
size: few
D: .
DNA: TGCAGTGCTAGAGGCCCGGCCCTCTACGAGCAGTACTTC
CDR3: CSARGPALYEQYF

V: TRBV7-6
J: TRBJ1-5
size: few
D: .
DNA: TGTGCCAGCAGCCGCACAGGGATCGGGGTATATAGCAATCAGCCCCAGCATTTT
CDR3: CASSRTGIGVYSNQPQHF

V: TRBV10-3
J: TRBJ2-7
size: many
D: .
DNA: TGTGCCATCAGTGAGTCGAGAGGGGCCCAACGAACCTACGAGCAGTACTTC
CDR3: CAISESRGAQRTYEQYF

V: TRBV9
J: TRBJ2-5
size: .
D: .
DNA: TGTGCCAGCAGCGCACCCGGTGGGCGCGGGTACCAAGAGACCCAGTACTTC
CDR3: CASSAPGGRGYQETQYF

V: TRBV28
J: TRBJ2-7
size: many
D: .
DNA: TGTGCCAGCGCGACGGCGGGTCAGCCCACAACCTACGAGCAGTACTTC
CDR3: CASATAGQPTTYEQYF

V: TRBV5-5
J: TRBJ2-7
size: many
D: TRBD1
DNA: TGTGCCAGCAGCCCCGGGACAGGAAATTTGAAGCAGTACTTC
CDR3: CASSPGTGNLKQYF

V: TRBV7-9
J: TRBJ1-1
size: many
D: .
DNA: TGTGCCAGCAGCTTCTACGAGGGGATCACTGAAGCTTTCTTT
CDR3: CASSFYEGITEAFF

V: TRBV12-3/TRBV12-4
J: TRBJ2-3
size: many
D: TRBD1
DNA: TGTGCCAGCAGCTTAACAGGGGGCACAGATACGCAGTATTTT
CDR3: CASSLTGGTDTQYF

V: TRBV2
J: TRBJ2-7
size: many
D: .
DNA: TGTGCCAGCAGTGAAGGGGGCTACTACGAGCAGTACTTC
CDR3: CASSEGGYYEQYF